The TCR beta chain under discussion was sequenced for a study of blood T cell repertoires in COVID-19. Clones were read by immunoSEQ multiplex PCR, and TCRdb kept only the in-frame ones, dropping some. The data hold 310,000 or so clones, with 87% observed a single time. Germline V gene data show CDR1 as SGHVS and CDR2 as FNYEAQ. Losses at the gene ends were 5 bases for V and 6 bases for J; bases not matched to a gene: 15. This CDR3 contains 17 residues. Participants spanned ages about 18 to 89 years and resided in 20 to 25 US areas. Assignments of participants to cohorts depended upon their own reported clinical history.

This rearrangement joins TRBV7-6 to TRBJ1-4; 7 bases fit TRBD1. The sequence derives from a young woman who had recovered from COVID-19. Sequenced input: PBMCs or T cells enriched from blood (not recorded which). CDR3 coding DNA: TGTGCCAGCAGCGTCCTTTCACAGGGGACGATTCATGAAAAACTGTTTTTT. It yields the protein CASSVLSQGTIHEKLFF.